This is a list of T cell receptor beta chains from one sample in a study of blood T cells in healthy people across ages. TCRdb processed the 5' RACE reads anew with MiXCR; each CDR3 protein has one entry. The sample shows about 1,000,000 distinct CDR3 sequences, more than 35% of them seen only once. Sequenced material: blood. Receptors originate from a woman aged 55-75 years in good health. The CDR3 runs from the conserved cysteine through the conserved F or W. Each record gives: J gene, clone size, V gene, D gene, CDR3 DNA, CDR3 protein. The D gene is left open where the match is weak. A clone size is listed for some rows: how often the clone was seen (once, few, many), or a class if it is expanded.

>TRBJ2-5|.|TRBV29-1|.
TGCAGCGTGACTCCGACAGGGGAGGGAGAGATCCAGTACTTC
CSVTPTGEGEIQYF
>TRBJ2-1|few|TRBV7-9|.
TGTGCCAGCGCCAACTCAAAGGAGCAGTTCTTC
CASANSKEQFF
>TRBJ1-6|.|TRBV30|.
TGTGCCTGGAGTGAACAGGGCGGTTCACCCCTCCACTTT
CAWSEQGGSPLHF
>TRBJ2-7|.|TRBV11-2|.
TGTACCAGCAGCTTAGATCGGAATTTGTTGGGCGAGCAGTACTTC
CTSSLDRNLLGEQYF
>TRBJ2-7|few|TRBV29-1|TRBD2
TGCAGCGTTGAAGAGGCCCTGGGCGTAGCGGGAAAATACGAGCAGTACTTC
CSVEEALGVAGKYEQYF
>TRBJ1-4|few|TRBV20-1|TRBD1
TGCAGTGCTAGAGATCCCGGGACAGGCGATGAAAAACTGTTTTTT
CSARDPGTGDEKLFF
>TRBJ1-2|few|TRBV7-9|TRBD1
TGTGCCAGCAGCTCCGGGACAGGGGGCTTTGATGGCTACACCTTC
CASSSGTGGFDGYTF
>TRBJ2-1|.|TRBV9|TRBD2
TGTGCCAGCAGCGTAGGCGGGAGGGTGGACAATGAGCAGTTCTTC
CASSVGGRVDNEQFF
>TRBJ2-1|few|TRBV15|TRBD2
TGTGCCACCAGCAGAGATCGAAGCGGGAGAGTTAATGAGCAGTTCTTC
CATSRDRSGRVNEQFF
>TRBJ2-5|.|TRBV5-1|TRBD2
TGCGCCAGCTACCAGACAGCGGGATGGGGGGAGACCCGGTACTTC
CASYQTAGWGETRYF
>TRBJ1-2|.|TRBV5-4|.
TGTGCCAGCAGCTTGGGGGAAATTGGCTACACCTTC
CASSLGEIGYTF
>TRBJ2-1|many|TRBV12-3/TRBV12-4|TRBD2
TGTGCCACCGCAGCGGGAAGGGGCAATGAGCAGTTCTTC
CATAAGRGNEQFF
>TRBJ2-1|few|TRBV12-3/TRBV12-4|TRBD2
TGTGCCAGCACCAAAACTAGCGGGGCGACCTACAATGAGCAGTTCTTC
CASTKTSGATYNEQFF
>TRBJ1-6|.|TRBV27|.
TGTGCCGGCATGGGACCCAGTAACAGTAATTCACCCCTCCACTTT
CAGMGPSNSNSPLHF
>TRBJ2-7|.|TRBV12-3/TRBV12-4|TRBD1
TGTGCCAGCAGTTACAGGGGGCAATACGAGCAGTACTTC
CASSYRGQYEQYF
>TRBJ2-2|.|TRBV4-1|.
TGCGCCAGCAGCCAAGGGGGCCTAAACACCGGGGAGCTGTTTTTT
CASSQGGLNTGELFF
>TRBJ1-5|.|TRBV11-2|.
TGTGCCAGCAGCTTGACAGGCTCGGGGCTCCAGCATTTT
CASSLTGSGLQHF
>TRBJ2-7|few|TRBV10-3|.
TGTGCCATCAGTGAATCCCTGGACAGCCTCTCCTACGAGCAGTACTTC
CAISESLDSLSYEQYF
>TRBJ2-7|.|TRBV3-1|.
TGTGCCAGCAGCGGCCCGGAGAGCCTAGCGTTCCACGAGCAGTACTTC
CASSGPESLAFHEQYF
>TRBJ2-1|.|TRBV9|.
TGTGCCAGCAGTTCGACAGGACCCTCCTCCTACAATGAGCAGTTCTTC
CASSSTGPSSYNEQFF
>TRBJ1-1|.|TRBV7-3|.
TGTGCCAGCAGCTTAGATTACTCTGGAGGCACTGAAGCTTTCTTT
CASSLDYSGGTEAFF
>TRBJ2-7|.|TRBV4-1|.
TGCGCCAGCAGCCAAGTCATTGCTAGCTCTAACTACGAGCAGTACTTC
CASSQVIASSNYEQYF
>TRBJ2-1|.|TRBV4-1|TRBD2
TGCGCCAGCAGGCCCGGGACTAGCGGGAGTAAGGAGCAGTTCTTC
CASRPGTSGSKEQFF
>TRBJ2-3|many|TRBV2|.
TGTGCCAGCAAGACGACCCTCGGGGAAAATACGCAGTATTTT
CASKTTLGENTQYF
>TRBJ2-5|few|TRBV27|TRBD2
TGTGCCAGCAGGAAAGCGGGAGGGTCGGGAGAGACCCAGTACTTC
CASRKAGGSGETQYF
>TRBJ2-7|few|TRBV27|TRBD2
TGTGCCAGCAGTGGGGGACTAGCGTACTCCTACGAGCAGTACTTC
CASSGGLAYSYEQYF
>TRBJ2-7|.|TRBV5-1|TRBD1
TGCGCCAGCAGCCCGACAGGGGGCGAAGGAAACGAGCAGTACTTC
CASSPTGGEGNEQYF
>TRBJ1-6|.|TRBV2|.
TGTGCCAACGGGAAAGGTCCGAATTCACCCCTCCACTTT
CANGKGPNSPLHF
>TRBJ2-4|.|TRBV28|.
TGTGCCAGCAGTCTCGGACAGTTCATAGCCAAAAACATTCAGTACTTC
CASSLGQFIAKNIQYF
>TRBJ2-3|few|TRBV5-1|.
TGCGCCAGCGCGCAAACAGCCACAGATACGCAGTATTTT
CASAQTATDTQYF
>TRBJ2-3|few|TRBV29-1|TRBD1
TGCAGCTATGGACAGGGTCAGGATACGCAGTATTTT
CSYGQGQDTQYF